A single sample gave rise to the 17 T cell receptor beta chains below, sequenced in a study of T cells in Graves' hyperthyroidism and ophthalmopathy. Amplification yielded TCR beta CDR3 regions, with RNA transcripts as the source. When the TCR CDR3 underwent first-round RT-PCR, the HTBI primer set was used. Using its own MiXCR run on the multiplex PCR reads, TCRdb lists one record per CDR3 protein. The sample consists of more than 350,000 distinct CDR3 sequences, about 14% of them appearing once. The specimen sequenced was blood. The receptors shown here come from a woman aged 25 to 39 with Graves' ophthalmopathy.

A remark on this clonotype: The germline gene is not matched at one end of the junction; a read error may be the cause. V usage is TRBV2 and J usage is TRBJ1-2; D unresolved. Germline lookup yields CDR1 SNHLY and CDR2 FYNNEI. This CDR3 spans 15 amino acids. The chain's CDR3 is CASSGLVVINYGYTF. The CDR3 nucleotides read TGTGCTAGCAGTGGATTGGTAGTTATTAACTATGGCTACACCTTC.

The chain is built from TRBV28 and TRBJ2-5; D possibly matches TRBD1 or TRBD2 (7 bases each). The CDR3 has 15 amino acids. CDR1 and CDR2 (germline): MDHEN, SYDVKM. Trimming cost V 9 bases and J 1 base, with 18 bases left between them. CDR3 DNA: TGTGCCAGTCAGGGGGAGGGGGGGCCCCAAGAGACCCAGTACTTC. It codes for CASQGEGGPQETQYF.

This clonotype was seen a few times. The chain links TRBV19 to TRBJ2-3, with 13 nucleotides matching TRBD2. After removal of 6 bases from V and 0 bases from J, the junction contained 9 bases not matched to a gene. Per the germline V gene, CDR1 is LNHDA and CDR2 is SQIVND (reference sequence). CDR3 length: 18 amino acids. CDR3 amino acids: CASSPGLAGNPSTDTQYF. DNA of the CDR3: TGTGCCAGTAGCCCGGGACTAGCGGGGAACCCTAGCACAGATACGCAGTATTTT. The entire variable domain, with the rest obtained from reference TRBV19 and TRBJ2-3, is as follows: DGGITQSPKYLFRKEGQNVTLSCEQNLNHDAMYWYRQDPGQGLRLIYYSQIVNDFQKGDIAEGYSVSREKKESFPLTVTSAQKNPTAFYLCASSPGLAGNPSTDTQYFGPGTRLTVL.

This clonotype showed up many times. V gene TRBV27 combines with J gene TRBJ1-1; D call uncertain. The CDR3 has 14 amino acids. Germline CDR1 MNHEY, CDR2 SMNVEV (reference sequence). The V gene lost 6 bases and the J gene lost 1 base, with 12 bases spanning the gap. The CDR3 is CASRPIDKNTEAFF. CDR3 DNA: TGTGCCAGCAGGCCCATTGACAAGAACACTGAAGCTTTCTTT.

This clonotype came up many times. The chain combines TRBV30 with TRBJ1-1, with D perhaps matching TRBD1 (6 bases). Germline CDR1 is GTSNPN and CDR2 is SVGIG (reference sequence). The CDR3 runs 16 residues. The V and J ends lost 2 bases and 5 bases respectively, with 21 bases between them. CDR3 in DNA: TGTGCCTGGAGTAGGAACAGGGTTGTCTCGGAAACTGAAGCTTTCTTT. It yields the protein CAWSRNRVVSETEAFF.

This clonotype has more than one count but fewer than ten. The chain recombines TRBV11-2 with TRBJ1-4; 9 bases fit TRBD1. The V segment lost 1 base and the J segment 7 bases; nucleotides outside the gene matches: 10. The CDR3 runs to 17 residues. Germline V gene sequence: CDR1 SGHAT, CDR2 FQNNGV. CDR3 in DNA: TGTGCCAGCAGCTTAGGGCCCGGGACAGGGATCCGTGAAAAACTGTTTTTT. Its protein is CASSLGPGTGIREKLFF. Variable domain in full (rest from reference TRBV11-2 and TRBJ1-4): EAGVAQSPRYKIIEKRQSVAFWCNPISGHATLYWYQQILGQGPKLLIQFQNNGVVDDSQLPKDRFSAERLKGVDSTLKIQPAKLEDSAVYLCASSLGPGTGIREKLFFGSGTQLSVL.

This clonotype was detected many times. The chain recombines TRBV20-1 with TRBJ2-2, with D unresolved. V dropped 3 bases and J dropped 4 bases, with 15 bases sitting between them. Germline lookup yields CDR1 DFQATT and CDR2 SNEGSKA (reference sequence). CDR3 length: 15 amino acids. In DNA form, the CDR3 reads TGCAGTGCTAGGACCCGGTCGGCGAGCACCGGGGAGCTGTTTTTT. This encodes CSARTRSASTGELFF.

This clonotype appeared a few times. The chain recombines TRBV20-1 with TRBJ2-5; the match to TRBD2 covers 7 bases. The CDR3 contains 14 residues. Germline V CDR1 and CDR2: DFQATT, SNEGSKA (reference sequence). J lost 5 bases, V lost 2 bases, and 8 bases had no gene match. CDR3 sequence reads: CSARPLTSRETQYF. The DNA of the CDR3 is TGCAGTGCTAGACCCCTGACTAGCAGGGAGACCCAGTACTTC.

This clonotype came up a few times. The rearrangement joins TRBV5-1 to TRBJ2-1; a possible D gene is TRBD1 (6 bases). This CDR3 is built from 15 residues. Germline V CDR1 and CDR2: SGHRS, YFSETQ. V dropped 2 bases and J dropped 6 bases, with 15 bases sitting between them. CDR3 in amino acids: CASSLGQLSGNEQFF. CDR3 bases: TGCGCCAGCAGCTTAGGACAGCTTTCGGGCAATGAGCAGTTCTTC. The whole variable domain, filled in from reference TRBV5-1 and TRBJ2-1, reads KAGVTQTPRYLIKTRGQQVTLSCSPISGHRSVSWYQQTPGQGLQFLFEYFSETQRNKGNFPGRFSGRQFSNSRSEMNVSTLELGDSALYLCASSLGQLSGNEQFFGPGTRLTVL.

The V and J genes are TRBV27 and TRBJ1-2; 9 bases agree with TRBD1. This CDR3 has 16 residues. Trimming removed 6 bases from V and 7 bases from J; junction bases left unmatched: 15. The germline CDR1 and CDR2 sequences are MNHEY and SMNVEV (reference sequence). CDR3 sequence: CASSLRQGQGTGGYTF. Written as DNA, the CDR3 is TGTGCCAGCAGCCTTAGACAGGGACAGGGAACGGGTGGCTACACCTTC.

This clonotype was counted many times. The chain links TRBV12-5 to TRBJ2-5; 15 bases are shared with TRBD2. The CDR3 consists of 16 residues. The V gene end was trimmed by 6 bases and the J gene end by 2 bases; junction bases not matched to a gene: 4. Germline V gene lookup returns CDR1 LGHNT and CDR2 FRNRAP. The CDR3 sequence: CASGGLAGGIQETQYF. The DNA for the CDR3 is TGTGCTAGTGGGGGACTAGCGGGGGGAATACAAGAGACCCAGTACTTC.

The rearrangement joins TRBV6-1 to TRBJ2-7, with a possible D match to TRBD2 (5 bases). CDR3 length: 15 residues. Germline V gives CDR1 MNHNS, CDR2 SASEGT. The V and J ends lost 5 bases and 0 bases respectively, with 14 bases between them. The CDR3 nucleotides are TGTGCCAGCAGTCGGACTCGAAGGAGCTCCTACGAGCAGTACTTC. This sequence encodes CASSRTRRSSYEQYF.

A word on this clonotype: This may arise from a read error, as a much more abundant clone is one base away. The rearrangement uses TRBV7-3 and TRBJ2-1; no definite D call. Germline V lookup: CDR1 SGHTA, CDR2 FQGTGA. This CDR3 comprises 13 residues. The ends were cut back, 0 bases at V and 12 bases at J, with 12 bases in the middle. CDR3 amino acids: CASSLTSPDGQFF. CDR3 sequence (DNA): TGTGCCAGCAGCTTAACTAGCCCCGATGGGCAGTTCTTC.

The chain employs TRBV30 and TRBJ2-1; D is unresolved. V was pared by 0 bases and J by 0 bases, with 3 bases between. Germline values: CDR1 GTSNPN, CDR2 SVGIG (reference sequence). The CDR3 runs 13 residues. The CDR3 here is CAWSVGSYNEQFF. The CDR3 coding sequence is TGTGCCTGGAGTGTGGGCTCCTACAATGAGCAGTTCTTC.

This clonotype has ten or more counts. The CDR3 loop reads CASWKGRGVETQYF. CDR3 in DNA: TGTGCCAGCTGGAAGGGACGAGGCGTAGAGACCCAGTACTTC. V gene TRBV6-1 combines with J gene TRBJ2-5, with D perhaps matching TRBD1 or TRBD2 (5 bases each). Trimming removed 8 bases from V and 4 bases from J, with 17 bases in between. CDR3 length: 14 amino acids. Germline CDR1 is MNHNS and CDR2 is SASEGT.

Ten or more counts support this clonotype. The rearrangement joins TRBV7-9 to TRBJ1-3; D gene unclear. The germline CDR1 and CDR2 sequences are SEHNR and FQNEAQ (reference sequence). The CDR3 totals 14 residues. Trimming took 6 bases from V and 0 from J, leaving 9 bases between them. The CDR3 nucleotides read TGTGCCAGCAGGATAGAGCCCTCTGGAAACACCATATATTTT. It codes for CASRIEPSGNTIYF.

This clonotype was counted ten times or more. The J gene is TRBJ1-5, the V gene TRBV6-5, with TRBD1 matching over 7 bases. The CDR3 has 14 residues. Germline V gene lookup returns CDR1 MNHEY and CDR2 SVGAGI. V gave up 2 bases and J gave up 5 bases; unmatched junction bases: 3. The CDR3 here is CASSYRGRDQPQHF. In DNA form, the CDR3 reads TGTGCCAGCAGTTACAGGGGGCGTGATCAGCCCCAGCATTTT.